The 3 T cell receptor beta chains given below trace back to one sample, sequenced in a study of blood T cells in healthy people across ages. Using a J-beta primer mix together with a sample-barcoded 5' primer, a second PCR was run for about 6 to 12 cycles. TCRdb re-derived calls from the 5' RACE reads in MiXCR, one entry per CDR3 protein. The table has hundreds of thousands of distinct CDR3 sequences, less than 40% seen once. Sequenced: blood. These receptors all stem from an elderly woman in good health.

The CDR3 coding sequence is TGTGCCAGCAGCTATCCACAGGGAAGCGGAGAGACCCAGTACTTC. This translates into CASSYPQGSGETQYF. The chain is built from TRBV13 and TRBJ2-5; TRBD1 is a possible D gene (6 bases). Germline V gene data show CDR1 as PRHDT and CDR2 as FYEKMQ (reference sequence). The CDR3 sequence is 15 residues long. V lost 4 bases and J lost 4, with 16 bases in between.

About this clonotype itself: A read error may be the cause here, since a much bigger clone is one base away. This chain uses TRBV30 with TRBJ2-7; no definite D call. Trimming stripped 0 bases from V and 7 bases from J, with 7 bases between. Germline V CDR1 and CDR2: GTSNPN, SVGIG (reference sequence). The CDR3 loop spans 11 amino acids. The CDR3 DNA reads as TGTGCCTGGAGTGTACCCCATGAGCAGTACTTC. Protein: CAWSVPHEQYF.

In this sample, this clonotype turned up many times. With a much larger clone just one base away, this may be a read error. This chain links TRBV7-2 with TRBJ2-5; 9 positions agree with TRBD2. The germline CDR1 and CDR2 sequences are SGHTA and FQGNSA. The junction had 8 bases not matched to a gene; V was cut back by 1 base and J by 5 bases. The CDR3 contains 16 residues. The CDR3 reads CASSLDGRGGRETQYF. DNA for the CDR3: TGTGCCAGCAGCTTAGACGGGCGGGGGGGCCGGGAGACCCAGTACTTC.